There are many counts of the clone carrying this TCR beta chain. What it binds is not known. The germline V gene encodes CDR1 SNHLY and CDR2 FYNNEI. This CDR3 spans 16 amino acids. V dropped 5 bases and J dropped 7; count of bases not matched to a gene: 11. The PBMCs were sourced from fresh peripheral blood (approximately 10 ml). The data were taken from a study of T cells in Graves' hyperthyroidism and ophthalmopathy. Overall study results and limits: Blood also contained most expanded thyroid clonotypes above 0.001.

Amplified TCR beta CDR3 regions derived from RNA transcripts. The primer set for the first-round RT-PCR of the TCR CDR3 was HTBI. TCRdb itself ran the multiplex PCR reads through MiXCR, one entry per CDR3 protein. The sample includes about 350,000 distinct CDR3 sequences, around 13% of them seen just once. This receptor was identified in a woman in her thirties or forties with Graves' ophthalmopathy. The chain carries TRBV2 and TRBJ2-5; 12 positions agree with TRBD1. Material: blood. The CDR3, as DNA: TGTGCCAGCAGTCTCGCGGGGACAGGGGGCGTAGGGACCCAGTACTTC. Translated, it gives CASSLAGTGGVGTQYF.